This T cell receptor (beta chain) was profiled in a study of long-term antiretroviral therapy in people with HIV. General study points: Dominant in the repertoire at all time points were clones expanded before ART.

Sequencing used immunoSEQ v3.0 at survey level. Generated by immunoSEQ multiplex PCR, the TCRdb table keeps only in-frame clones and is missing some. The repertoire holds 30,000 or so clones, with 95% to 98% as singletons. The ends were cut back, 0 bases at V and 3 bases at J, with 7 bases in the middle. From germline, CDR1 is SGDLS and CDR2 YYNGEE. The CDR3 totals 14 residues. As concerns this clone: What it recognizes is unknown.

The J gene is TRBJ1-3, the V gene TRBV9; a possible D gene is TRBD1 (5 bases). This TCR was recovered from a man aged 25 to 45 with HIV. Sequenced here: unsorted PBMCs, sampled 7.6 years after starting antiretroviral therapy. Written as DNA, the CDR3 is TGTGCCAGCAGCGTAGCAGGGCATGGAAACACCATATATTTT. Its translation is CASSVAGHGNTIYF.